The 2 T cell receptor beta chains below all came from one sample that was sequenced in a study of cytomegalovirus exposure and HLA in healthy donors. Only in-frame clones appear in the TCRdb table, and some are missing; sequencing was by immunoSEQ multiplex PCR. The data hold over 110,000 clones, with roughly 86% observed a single time. The sequencing sample was made of PBMCs. The origin of the receptors is a man aged 18-30 years in good health and CMV-seropositive.

The chain combines TRBV7-8 with TRBJ1-4; 7 bases align to TRBD1. Germline V lookup: CDR1 SGHVS, CDR2 FQNEAQ. The ends lost 4 bases at V and 3 bases at J; junction bases unmatched: 2. CDR3 length equals 14 residues. The CDR3, as DNA: TGTGCCAGCAGCTCCGGGACAGCTAATGAAAAACTGTTTTTT. This translates into CASSSGTANEKLFF.

V and J are TRBV11-2 and TRBJ2-7; 8 bases are shared with TRBD2. After removal of 5 bases from V and 6 bases from J, the junction contained 3 bases not matched to a gene. The germline V gene encodes CDR1 SGHAT and CDR2 FQNNGV. This CDR3 is 12 amino acids long. The CDR3 sequence is CASSREGSEQYF. The DNA of the CDR3 is TGTGCCAGCAGCCGGGAGGGGTCCGAGCAGTACTTC.